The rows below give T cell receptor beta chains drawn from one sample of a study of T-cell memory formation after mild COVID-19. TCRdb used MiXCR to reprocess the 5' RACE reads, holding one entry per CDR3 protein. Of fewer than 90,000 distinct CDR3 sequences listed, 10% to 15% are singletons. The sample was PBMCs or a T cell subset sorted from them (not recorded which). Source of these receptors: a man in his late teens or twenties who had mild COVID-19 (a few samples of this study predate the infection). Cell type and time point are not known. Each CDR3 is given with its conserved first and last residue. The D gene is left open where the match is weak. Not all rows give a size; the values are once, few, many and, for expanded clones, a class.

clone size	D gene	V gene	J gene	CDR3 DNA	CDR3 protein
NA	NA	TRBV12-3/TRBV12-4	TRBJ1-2	TGTGCCAGCAGTTTAGCCCAAAGCTACACCTTC	CASSLAQSYTF
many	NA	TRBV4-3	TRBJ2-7	TGCGCCAGCAGCCAAGATGTCCTGGCGAGCATCTACGAGCAGTACTTC	CASSQDVLASIYEQYF
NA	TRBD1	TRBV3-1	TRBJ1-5	TGTGCCAGCAGCCAAGATCGGGGGCAGGGGGGGCAGCCCCAGCATTTT	CASSQDRGQGGQPQHF
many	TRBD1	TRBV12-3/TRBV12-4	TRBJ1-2	TGTGCCAGCAGTCCACAGGGGTACTATGGCTACACCTTC	CASSPQGYYGYTF
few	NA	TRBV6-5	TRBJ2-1	TGTGCCAGCAGTTACTACCCGGGGGGCAGGAATGAGCAGTTCTTC	CASSYYPGGRNEQFF
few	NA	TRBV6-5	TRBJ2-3	TGTGCCAGCAGTTACTCCGGACACAACACAGATACGCAGTATTTT	CASSYSGHNTDTQYF
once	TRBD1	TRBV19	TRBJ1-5	TGTGCCAGTAGTATAACAGGGGCTCAGCCCCAGCATTTT	CASSITGAQPQHF
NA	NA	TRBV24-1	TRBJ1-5	TGTGCCACCAGTGATTCAGATAGCAATCAGCCCCAGCATTTT	CATSDSDSNQPQHF
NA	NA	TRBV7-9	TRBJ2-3	TGTGCCAGCATCGGAAGCCTAAGAGGCACAGATACGCAGTATTTT	CASIGSLRGTDTQYF
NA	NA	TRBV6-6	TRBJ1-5	TGTGCCAGCAGTTCAGACTTCCCCCAGCATTTT	CASSSDFPQHF
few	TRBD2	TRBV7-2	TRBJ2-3	TGTGCCAGCAGCTTCTACAGCGGGGGGGCTCGCTTGAGGGATACGCAGTATTTT	CASSFYSGGARLRDTQYF
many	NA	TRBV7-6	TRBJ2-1	TGTGCCAGCAGCCCCCTCAACGGGGGAGGAGCCTACAATGAGCAGTTCTTC	CASSPLNGGGAYNEQFF
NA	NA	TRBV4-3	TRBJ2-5	TGCGCCAGCAGCCAAGAGGGAAGAGCGTATGAAGAGACCCAGTACTTC	CASSQEGRAYEETQYF
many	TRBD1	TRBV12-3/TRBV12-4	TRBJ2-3	TGTGCCAGCAGGGACAGGGGAGGCACAGATACGCAGTATTTT	CASRDRGGTDTQYF
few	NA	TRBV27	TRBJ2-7	TGTGCCAGCAGTTCCGGTTCTTACGAGCAGTACTTC	CASSSGSYEQYF
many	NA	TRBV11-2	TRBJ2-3	TGTGCCAGCAGCTCCTTCCGGGACCCCCCGCCAGATACGCAGTATTTT	CASSSFRDPPPDTQYF
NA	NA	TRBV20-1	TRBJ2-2	TGCAGTGCTAGAGACCAGAACACCGGGGAGCTGTTTTTT	CSARDQNTGELFF
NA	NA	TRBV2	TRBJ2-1	TGTGCCTCCCAGGTTGTTCTGGGTGAGCAGTTCTTC	CASQVVLGEQFF
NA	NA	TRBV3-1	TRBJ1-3	TGTGCCAGCAGCCTCGAGACGAACACCATATATTTT	CASSLETNTIYF
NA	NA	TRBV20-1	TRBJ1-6	TGCAGTGCTCGCCTCGGGAATTCACCCCTCCACTTT	CSARLGNSPLHF
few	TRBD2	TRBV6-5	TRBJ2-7	TGTGCCAGCATTGAATCTCCGAGCGGGGCTTACGAGCAGTACTTC	CASIESPSGAYEQYF
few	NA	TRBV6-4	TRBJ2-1	TGTGCCAGCAGTGACACGGGGGCCTATGAGCAGTTCTTC	CASSDTGAYEQFF
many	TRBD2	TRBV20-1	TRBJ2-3	TGCAGTGCCGATCGGGGGGGCCGCGCAGATACGCAGTATTTT	CSADRGGRADTQYF
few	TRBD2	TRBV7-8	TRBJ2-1	TGTGCCAGCAGCTTTGCGCGGGGGGTCTACAATGAGCAGTTCTTC	CASSFARGVYNEQFF
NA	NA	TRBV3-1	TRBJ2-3	TGTGCCAGCAGCCAAGGGACAGATACGCAGTATTTT	CASSQGTDTQYF
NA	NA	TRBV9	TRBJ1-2	TGTGCCAGCAGCCAAGAGGGGGTGGGCTATGGCTACACCTTC	CASSQEGVGYGYTF
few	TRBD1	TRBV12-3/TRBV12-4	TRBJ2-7	TGTGCCAGCAGCCCTGACAGGGTAGCAAACGAGCAGTACTTC	CASSPDRVANEQYF
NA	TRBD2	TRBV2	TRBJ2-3	TGTGCCAGCACCGGGGCCGGGACTAGTGATACGCAGTATTTT	CASTGAGTSDTQYF
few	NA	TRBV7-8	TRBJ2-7	TGTGCCAGCAGGAGCAGGTCTGAATACGAGCAGTACTTC	CASRSRSEYEQYF
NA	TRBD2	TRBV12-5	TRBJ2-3	TGTGCTAGTGCCACCGGGACTAGATGGGGAGATACGCAGTATTTT	CASATGTRWGDTQYF
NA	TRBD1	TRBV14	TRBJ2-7	TGTGCCAGCAGCCAAAAAGGGACAGGCTACGAGCAGTACTTC	CASSQKGTGYEQYF
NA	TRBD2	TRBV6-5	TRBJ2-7	TGTGCCAGCAGCCCGTCTTTGCGGGGGGGCCGCGAGCAGTACTTC	CASSPSLRGGREQYF
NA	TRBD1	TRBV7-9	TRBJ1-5	TGTGCCAGCAGCGCCACAGGGGGCAGTAATCAGCCCCAGCATTTT	CASSATGGSNQPQHF
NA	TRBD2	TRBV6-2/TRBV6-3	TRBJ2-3	TGTGCCAGCAGCCCGACTAGCGGGGATGGGACAGATACGCAGTATTTT	CASSPTSGDGTDTQYF
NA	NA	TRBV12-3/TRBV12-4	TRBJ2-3	TGTGCCAGCAGTTGGGCAGGTACTACAGATACGCAGTATTTT	CASSWAGTTDTQYF
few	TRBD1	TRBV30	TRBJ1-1	TGTGCCTGGAATACAGGGGATTCCCCTGAAGCTTTCTTT	CAWNTGDSPEAFF
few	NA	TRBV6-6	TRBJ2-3	TGTGCCAGCTCTCGGGTGGTCACAGATACGCAGTATTTT	CASSRVVTDTQYF
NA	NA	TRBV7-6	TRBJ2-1	TGTGCCAGCAGCCGAGGGCCCAGCGATAATGAGCAGTTCTTC	CASSRGPSDNEQFF
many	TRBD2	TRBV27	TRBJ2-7	TGTGCCAGCAGCCTTGGGACTAGCGGGGTGTACGAGCAGTACTTC	CASSLGTSGVYEQYF
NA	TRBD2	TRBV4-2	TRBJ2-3	TGTGCCAGCAGTCGACGTACTAGCGGGGAAACAGATACGCAGTATTTT	CASSRRTSGETDTQYF
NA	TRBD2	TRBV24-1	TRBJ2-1	TGTGCCACCAGTGACCTTAGCGGGGGAGGAAATGAGCAGTTCTTC	CATSDLSGGGNEQFF
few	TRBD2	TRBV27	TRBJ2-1	TGTGCCAGCAGTGAACTAGCGGGGACCACCTACAATGAGCAGTTCTTC	CASSELAGTTYNEQFF
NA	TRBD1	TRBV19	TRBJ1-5	TGTGCCAGTAGTGGAGGGACAGGGGATCAGCCCCAGCATTTT	CASSGGTGDQPQHF
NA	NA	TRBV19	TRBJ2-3	TGTGCCAGTAGTATAATCCGGCAGGGCCCAACAGATACGCAGTATTTT	CASSIIRQGPTDTQYF
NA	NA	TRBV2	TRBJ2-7	TGTGCCAGCAGTGCGGACAGATCTAACTACGAGCAGTACTTC	CASSADRSNYEQYF
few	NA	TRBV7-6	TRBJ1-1	TGTGCCAGCAGCGTAGGTGCAGGGGCAGCGAACACTGAAGCTTTCTTT	CASSVGAGAANTEAFF
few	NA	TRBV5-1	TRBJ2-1	TGCGCCAGCAGCTTGCCATCAAACAATGAGCAGTTCTTC	CASSLPSNNEQFF
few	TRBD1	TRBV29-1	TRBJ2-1	TGCAGCATTTTGGACGGACAGGGGGGGGATGAGCAGTTCTTC	CSILDGQGGDEQFF
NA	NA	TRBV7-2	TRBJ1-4	TGTGCCAGCAGCTTAGGACGTGTTGAAAAACTGTTTTTT	CASSLGRVEKLFF
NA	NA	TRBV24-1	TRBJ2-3	TGTGCCACCAGTGATTTAGGGGATACGCAGTATTTT	CATSDLGDTQYF
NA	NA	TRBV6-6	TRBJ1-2	TGTGCCAGCAGTTATTACCCCGGGACGGAGGATGGCTACACCTTC	CASSYYPGTEDGYTF
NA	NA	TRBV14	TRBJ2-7	TGTGCCAGCAGCCAACAACCCAGACAGGAGGTCTCCTACGAGCAGTACTTC	CASSQQPRQEVSYEQYF
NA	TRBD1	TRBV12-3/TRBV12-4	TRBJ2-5	TGTGCCAGCAGTCCGGACAGGGGAAAAGAGACCCAGTACTTC	CASSPDRGKETQYF